These 20 T cell receptor beta chains share one sample of origin, sequenced in a study of Graves' ophthalmopathy and Graves' hyperthyroidism. Amplified material comprised TCR beta CDR3 regions derived from RNA transcripts. First-round RT-PCR used HTBI primers; second-round multiplex PCR followed. MiXCR, applied by TCRdb to the multiplex PCR reads, yields one record per CDR3 protein. The table has more than 300,000 distinct CDR3 sequences, roughly 15% seen once. The sample taken for sequencing was peripheral blood. These receptors originate from a woman younger than 35 with stable Graves' hyperthyroidism.

This clonotype showed up many times. In DNA, the CDR3 is TGTGCCAGCAGGAGAGGGACAGGTCCGAGCTCTGGAAACACCATATATTTT. Translated: CASRRGTGPSSGNTIYF. This sequence joins TRBV6-1 and TRBJ1-3, with 8 bases aligning to TRBD1. V shed 6 bases, J shed 0 bases, and the junction held 10 bases outside the gene matches. CDR1 is MNHNS, CDR2 SASEGT, per germline. The CDR3 contains 17 residues.

This clonotype showed up many times. The rearrangement joins TRBV11-2 to TRBJ2-7; 10 bases line up with TRBD1. This CDR3 comprises 17 residues. With V trimmed by 4 bases and J by 3 bases, 12 bases remained unmatched. CDR1 is SGHAT, CDR2 FQNNGV, per germline. In DNA, the CDR3 is TGTGCCAGCAGCTCCCACCCCGGGACAGGGGTGATCTACGAGCAGTACTTC. This codes for CASSSHPGTGVIYEQYF.

This clonotype has at least ten counts. J is TRBJ2-7 and V is TRBV2, with a tentative D call TRBD1 (5 bases). CDR3 length: 15 amino acids. Germline CDR1 SNHLY, CDR2 FYNNEI. V lost 6 bases and J lost 2, with 17 bases in between. The CDR3 spells CASRSGARVPYEQYF. CDR3 in DNA: TGTGCCAGCAGGTCTGGGGCGCGAGTTCCCTACGAGCAGTACTTC.

This clonotype was counted at least ten times. The chain is built from TRBV2 and TRBJ2-7; a possible D gene is TRBD1 (5 bases). CDR1 and CDR2 from the germline V gene are SNHLY and FYNNEI. The CDR3 is 14 residues long. Trimming took off 1 base at V and 1 base at J, with 8 bases between the two ends. The DNA for the CDR3 is TGTGCCAGCAGTGAAGAGCAGGGTTCCTACGAGCAGTACTTC. Protein product: CASSEEQGSYEQYF.

This clonotype was counted ten times or more. This chain uses TRBV9 with TRBJ2-7, with unresolved D. Germline CDR1 and CDR2: SGDLS and YYNGEE. Trimming cost V 3 bases and J 7 bases, with 14 bases left between them. The length of the CDR3 is 13 residues. In DNA form, the CDR3 reads TGTGCCAGCAGCGGGTCTGGGGTCGGGGAGCAGTACTTC. The encoded protein is CASSGSGVGEQYF.

The gene calls are TRBV4-2 and TRBJ2-7; no reliable D call. Germline CDR1 reads LGHNA; CDR2 reads YNFKEQ. Trimming took 0 bases from V and 0 from J, leaving 21 bases between them. The CDR3 has 19 amino acids. CDR3 coding DNA: TGTGCCAGCAGCCAAGATCGTTGGGCCCTCCAAACCGCCTCCTACGAGCAGTACTTC. This sequence encodes CASSQDRWALQTASYEQYF.

This clonotype was recorded a few times. The rearrangement joins TRBV9 to TRBJ2-2; D remains unclear. Trimming took off 3 bases at V and 1 base at J, with 7 bases between the two ends. Germline CDR1 is SGDLS and CDR2 is YYNGEE. CDR3 length equals 14 residues. In DNA form, the CDR3 reads TGTGCCAGCAGCGCTGAATTGAACACCGGGGAGCTGTTTTTT. Encoded protein: CASSAELNTGELFF.

Note on this clonotype: Mismatch with germline at one junction end may stem from a read error. This rearrangement joins TRBV20-1 to TRBJ2-7, with D possibly TRBD2 on 6 matching bases. CDR3 size: 14 residues. CDR1 and CDR2 (germline): DFQATT, SNEGSKA (reference sequence). CDR3 sequence (DNA): TGCAGTGCTAGAGATCTCCTGGGGGGATACGATCAGTACTTC. Residues: CSARDLLGGYDQYF.

Note on this clonotype: A read error may be the cause here, since a much bigger clone is one base away. The J gene is TRBJ1-1, the V gene TRBV5-1, with 9 positions matching TRBD1. The CDR3 has 15 residues. Germline V gene sequence: CDR1 SGHRS, CDR2 YFSETQ. CDR3 sequence reads: CASSPRDRAGTEACF. The CDR3 nucleotides read TGCGCCAGCAGCCCCCGGGACAGGGCGGGCACTGAAGCTTGCTTT.

This clonotype appeared many times. The CDR3 reads CASTTVPDEAFF. The DNA of the CDR3 is TGTGCCAGCACTACCGTGCCGGATGAGGCTTTCTTT. The chain couples TRBV11-2 to TRBJ1-1; D remains unclear. V dropped 7 bases and J dropped 11 bases, with 17 bases sitting between them. The length of the CDR3 is 12 residues. The germline gives CDR1 SGHAT, CDR2 FQNNGV.

This clonotype was seen ten or more times. The chain uses TRBV6-2 or TRBV6-3 and TRBJ2-7; D ambiguous. The V end was cut by 2 bases, the J end by 3 bases, with 8 bases between. Germline CDR1 reads MNHEY; CDR2 reads SVGEGT. This CDR3 is 13 amino acids long. Here the CDR3 reads CASSYGPYYEQYF. DNA of the CDR3: TGTGCCAGCAGTTACGGGCCTTACTACGAGCAGTACTTC.

This clonotype was observed at least ten times. The rearrangement joins TRBV6-5 to TRBJ1-6; D is unclear. Per the germline V gene, CDR1 is MNHEY and CDR2 is SVGAGI. The V end was cut by 2 bases, the J end by 0 bases, with 14 bases between. The CDR3 covers 18 residues. CDR3 sequence reads: CASSYGLTGSSYNSPLHF. DNA for the CDR3: TGTGCCAGCAGTTACGGACTCACCGGTAGCTCCTATAATTCACCCCTCCACTTT.

This sequence joins TRBV5-1 and TRBJ2-2; 7 nucleotides align to TRBD1. The CDR3 has 17 amino acids. V lost 4 bases to trimming and J lost 0 bases; unmatched junction nucleotides: 9. Germline V gene lookup returns CDR1 SGHRS and CDR2 YFSETQ. Written as DNA, the CDR3 is TGCGCCAGCAGCATAAGCCTTGACAGGGCGAACACCGGGGAGCTGTTTTTT. Translating gives CASSISLDRANTGELFF.

The rearrangement links TRBV6-1 to TRBJ2-7; 7 positions match TRBD2. Looked up from germline, CDR1 is MNHNS and CDR2 is SASEGT. Trimming removed 7 bases from V and 7 bases from J; junction bases left unmatched: 13. The CDR3 contains 14 residues. In DNA, the CDR3 is TGTGCCAGCACTGAGCTAGCGGAGGCGGGGGAGCAGTACTTC. Its protein product is CASTELAEAGEQYF.

This clonotype has at least ten counts. The chain couples TRBV19 to TRBJ1-5; no definite D call. The CDR3 length is 14 residues. V lost 7 bases, J lost 3 bases, and 13 bases lay in between. Germline lookup yields CDR1 LNHDA and CDR2 SQIVND (reference sequence). In nucleotides, the CDR3 is TGTGCCAGTATGGATGGGCCATTCAATCAGCCCCAGCATTTT. It codes for CASMDGPFNQPQHF.

This clonotype was detected a few times. The V gene is TRBV3-1, the J gene TRBJ2-5, with a possible D match to TRBD2 (5 bases). This CDR3 has 14 amino acids. Germline V lookup: CDR1 LGHDT, CDR2 YNNKEL (reference sequence). The V gene lost 4 bases and the J gene lost 7 bases, with 16 bases spanning the gap. The CDR3 nucleotides are TGTGCCAGCAGCCCGGCAGGTCGGGGAAGGACCCAGTACTTC. This codes for CASSPAGRGRTQYF.

This clonotype was recorded a few times. J is TRBJ2-2 and V is TRBV29-1, with 7 bases that match TRBD2. J lost 7 bases, V lost 7 bases, and 12 bases had no gene match. Per germline, CDR1 SQVTM and CDR2 ANQGSEA. The CDR3 is 14 residues long. DNA for the CDR3: TGCAGCGCCCCCGAGGGAGGGTCCGGCGGGGAGCTGTTTTTT. Translated, it gives CSAPEGGSGGELFF.

In its sample, this clonotype was seen many times. V and J are TRBV12-3 or TRBV12-4 and TRBJ1-3; D is possibly TRBD1 (6 bases). V was shortened by 6 bases and J by 5 bases, with 23 bases between the two germline ends. The CDR3 extends over 17 amino acids. The CDR3 DNA reads TGTGCCAGCAGCCCTGGACAGAGGGGAGTTTTGAGAAACACCATATATTTT. Translating it yields CASSPGQRGVLRNTIYF.

In this sample, this clonotype turned up many times. This may arise from a read error, as a much more abundant clone is one base away. The chain employs TRBV20-1 and TRBJ1-6; TRBD1 agrees at 7 bases. Trimming removed 6 bases from V and 8 bases from J; junction bases left unmatched: 4. Per germline, CDR1 DFQATT and CDR2 SNEGSKA (reference sequence). The CDR3 has 12 residues. CDR3 sequence (DNA): TGCAGTGCGCGACAGGGACATTCACCCCTCCACTTT. The encoded protein is CSARQGHSPLHF.

This clonotype has at least ten counts. The chain is built from TRBV19 and TRBJ1-1, with D uncertain. Per the germline V gene, CDR1 is LNHDA and CDR2 is SQIVND (reference sequence). The CDR3 is made up of 14 amino acids. V was clipped by 6 bases and J by 0 bases, with 11 bases between them. The chain's CDR3 is CASRDERMNTEAFF. The DNA of the CDR3 is TGTGCCAGTAGAGACGAGCGGATGAACACTGAAGCTTTCTTT.